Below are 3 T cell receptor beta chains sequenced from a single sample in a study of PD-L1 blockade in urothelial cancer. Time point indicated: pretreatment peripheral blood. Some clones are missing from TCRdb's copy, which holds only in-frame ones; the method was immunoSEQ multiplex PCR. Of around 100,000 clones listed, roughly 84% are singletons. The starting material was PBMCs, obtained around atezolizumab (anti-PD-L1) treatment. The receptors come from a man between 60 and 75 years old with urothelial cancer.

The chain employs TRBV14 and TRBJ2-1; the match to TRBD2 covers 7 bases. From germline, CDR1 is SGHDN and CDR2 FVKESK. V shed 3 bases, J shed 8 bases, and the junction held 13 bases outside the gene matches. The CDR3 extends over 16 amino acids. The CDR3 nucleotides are TGTGCCAGCAGCCATGAAGGGAGGGGCGCTCTGGATGAGCAGTTCTTC. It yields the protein CASSHEGRGALDEQFF.

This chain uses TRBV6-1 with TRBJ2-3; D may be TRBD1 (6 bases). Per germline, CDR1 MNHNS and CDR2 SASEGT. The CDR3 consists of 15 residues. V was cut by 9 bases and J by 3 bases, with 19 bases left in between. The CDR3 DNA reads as TGTGCCAGTCTAATTACCCAGGGGAATACAGATACGCAGTATTTT. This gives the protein CASLITQGNTDTQYF.

The CDR3 nucleotides read TGTGCCAGCAGTCCTTCCCCAGGCAACTATGGCTACACCTTC. It encodes CASSPSPGNYGYTF. V is TRBV28 and J is TRBJ1-2; D unresolved. V was clipped by 5 bases and J by 2 bases, with 12 bases between them. The CDR3 length is 14 residues. Germline loops: CDR1 MDHEN, CDR2 SYDVKM.